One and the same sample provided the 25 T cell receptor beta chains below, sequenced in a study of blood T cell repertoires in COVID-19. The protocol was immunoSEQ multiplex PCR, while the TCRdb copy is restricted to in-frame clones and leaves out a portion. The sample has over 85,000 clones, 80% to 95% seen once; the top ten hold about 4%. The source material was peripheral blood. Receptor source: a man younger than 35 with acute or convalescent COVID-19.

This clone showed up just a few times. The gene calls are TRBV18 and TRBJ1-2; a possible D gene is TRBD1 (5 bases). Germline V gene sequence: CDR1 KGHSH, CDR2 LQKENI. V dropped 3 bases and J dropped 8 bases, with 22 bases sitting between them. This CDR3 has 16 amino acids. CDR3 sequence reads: CASSPNKGIHRYGYTF. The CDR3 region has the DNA TGTGCCAGCTCACCGAATAAGGGGATTCACAGATACGGCTACACCTTC. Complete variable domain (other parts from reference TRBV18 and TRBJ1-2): NAGVMQNPRHLVRRRGQEARLRCSPMKGHSHVYWYRQLPEEGLKFMVYLQKENIIDESGMPKERFSAEFPKEGPSILRIQQVVRGDSAAYFCASSPNKGIHRYGYTFGSGTRLTVV.

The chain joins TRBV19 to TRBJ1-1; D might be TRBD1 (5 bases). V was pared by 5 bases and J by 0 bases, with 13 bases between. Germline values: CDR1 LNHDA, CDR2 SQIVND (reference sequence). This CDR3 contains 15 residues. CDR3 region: CASSSPGLLNTEAFF. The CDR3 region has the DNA TGTGCCAGTAGTTCTCCGGGACTCTTGAACACTGAAGCTTTCTTT.

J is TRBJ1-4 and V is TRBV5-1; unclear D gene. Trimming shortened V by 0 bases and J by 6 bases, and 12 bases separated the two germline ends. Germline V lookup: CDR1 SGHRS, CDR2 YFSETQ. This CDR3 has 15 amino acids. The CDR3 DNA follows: TGCGCCAGCAGCTTGGATCTTGGAGGGTATGAAAAACTGTTTTTT. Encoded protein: CASSLDLGGYEKLFF.

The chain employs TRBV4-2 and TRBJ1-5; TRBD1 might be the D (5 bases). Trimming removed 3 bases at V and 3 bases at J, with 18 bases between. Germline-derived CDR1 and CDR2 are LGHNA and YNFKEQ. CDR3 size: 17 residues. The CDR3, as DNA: TGTGCCAGCAGCCAGTTTGGGGGGGACTTAAACAATCAGCCCCAGCATTTT. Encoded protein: CASSQFGGDLNNQPQHF.

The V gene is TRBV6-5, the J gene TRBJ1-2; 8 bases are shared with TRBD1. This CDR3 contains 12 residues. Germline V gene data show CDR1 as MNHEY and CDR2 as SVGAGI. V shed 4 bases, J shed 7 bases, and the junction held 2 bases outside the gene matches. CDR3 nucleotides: TGTGCCAGCAGTTTGACAGGGGTTGGCTACACCTTC. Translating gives CASSLTGVGYTF.

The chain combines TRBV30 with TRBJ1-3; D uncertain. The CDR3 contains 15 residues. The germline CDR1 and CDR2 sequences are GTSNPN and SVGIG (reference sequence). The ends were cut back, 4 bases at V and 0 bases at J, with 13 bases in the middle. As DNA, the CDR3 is TGTGCCTGGACTGCAGGTTCCCTCTCTGGAAACACCATATATTTT. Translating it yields CAWTAGSLSGNTIYF.

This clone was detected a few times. In nucleotides, the CDR3 is TGTGCCAGCAGCTTGGATCTAGCGGGAGTCACCGGGGAGCTGTTTTTT. Amino acid sequence: CASSLDLAGVTGELFF. The chain employs TRBV5-4 and TRBJ2-2, with TRBD2 identical over 10 bases. Per the germline V gene, CDR1 is SGHNT and CDR2 is YYREEE (reference sequence). V lost 0 bases, J lost 4 bases, and 3 bases stayed unmatched. The CDR3 runs 16 residues.

The CDR3, as DNA: TGTGCCAGTAGTATATACGGACAGGGTGCAGGGACCGGGGAGCTGTTTTTT. It codes for CASSIYGQGAGTGELFF. This chain connects TRBV19 to TRBJ2-2, with 8 nucleotides matching TRBD1. V lost 2 bases and J lost 5; bases outside the gene matches: 10. In germline, CDR1 is LNHDA, CDR2 SQIVND (reference sequence). The CDR3 length is 17 residues.

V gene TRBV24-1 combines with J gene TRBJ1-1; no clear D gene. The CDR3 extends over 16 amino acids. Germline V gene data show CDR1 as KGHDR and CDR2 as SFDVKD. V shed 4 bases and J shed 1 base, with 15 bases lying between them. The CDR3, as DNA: TGTGCCACCAGTGACGGGCAGGCGGGTAAGAACACTGAAGCTTTCTTT. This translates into CATSDGQAGKNTEAFF.

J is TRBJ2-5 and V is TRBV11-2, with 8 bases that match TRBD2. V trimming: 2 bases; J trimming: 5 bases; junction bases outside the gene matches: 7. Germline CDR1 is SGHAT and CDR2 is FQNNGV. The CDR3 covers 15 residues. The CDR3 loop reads CASSLSGSGGETQYF. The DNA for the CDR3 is TGTGCCAGCAGCTTATCAGGGTCGGGGGGGGAGACCCAGTACTTC.

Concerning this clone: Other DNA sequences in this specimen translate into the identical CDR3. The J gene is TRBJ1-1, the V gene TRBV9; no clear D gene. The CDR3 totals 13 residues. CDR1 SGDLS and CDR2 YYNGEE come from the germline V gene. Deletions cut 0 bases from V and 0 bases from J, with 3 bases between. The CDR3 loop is CASSVAVNTEAFF. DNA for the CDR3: TGTGCCAGCAGCGTAGCAGTGAACACTGAAGCTTTCTTT. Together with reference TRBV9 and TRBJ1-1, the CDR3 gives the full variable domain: DSGVTQTPKHLITATGQRVTLRCSPRSGDLSVYWYQQSLDQGLQFLIQYYNGEERAKGNILERFSAQQFPDLHSELNLSSLELGDSALYFCASSVAVNTEAFFGQGTRLTVV.

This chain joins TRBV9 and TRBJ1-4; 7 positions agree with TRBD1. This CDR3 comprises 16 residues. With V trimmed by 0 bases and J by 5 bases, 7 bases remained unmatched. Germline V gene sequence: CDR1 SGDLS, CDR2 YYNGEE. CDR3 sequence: CASSVAEGARNEKLFF. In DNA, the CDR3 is TGTGCCAGCAGCGTAGCTGAGGGGGCGCGGAATGAAAAACTGTTTTTT.

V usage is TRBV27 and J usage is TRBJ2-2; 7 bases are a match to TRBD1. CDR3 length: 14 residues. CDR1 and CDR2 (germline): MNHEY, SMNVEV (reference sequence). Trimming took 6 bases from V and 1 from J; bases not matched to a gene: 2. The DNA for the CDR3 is TGTGCCAGCAGCCGGGACAGGAACACCGGGGAGCTGTTTTTT. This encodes CASSRDRNTGELFF.

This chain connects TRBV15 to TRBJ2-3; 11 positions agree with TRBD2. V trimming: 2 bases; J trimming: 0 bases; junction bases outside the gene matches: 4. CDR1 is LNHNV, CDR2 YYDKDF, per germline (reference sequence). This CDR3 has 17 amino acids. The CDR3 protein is CATSRPRTSGSTDTQYF. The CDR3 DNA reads TGTGCCACCAGCAGACCCAGGACTAGCGGGAGCACAGATACGCAGTATTTT.

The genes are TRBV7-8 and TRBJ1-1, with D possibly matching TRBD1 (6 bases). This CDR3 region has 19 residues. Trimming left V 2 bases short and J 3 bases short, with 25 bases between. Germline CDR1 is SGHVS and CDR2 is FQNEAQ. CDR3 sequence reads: CASSLRGPSQANRDTEAFF. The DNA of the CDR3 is TGTGCCAGCAGCTTACGTGGGCCCTCTCAAGCCAACAGGGACACTGAAGCTTTCTTT.

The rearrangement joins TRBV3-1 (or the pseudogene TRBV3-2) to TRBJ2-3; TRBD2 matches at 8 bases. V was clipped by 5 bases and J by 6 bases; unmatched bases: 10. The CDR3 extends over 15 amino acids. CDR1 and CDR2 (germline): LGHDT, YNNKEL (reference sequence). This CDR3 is CASSVATSGGDTQYF. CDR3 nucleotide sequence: TGTGCCAGCAGCGTTGCCACGAGCGGGGGCGATACGCAGTATTTT.

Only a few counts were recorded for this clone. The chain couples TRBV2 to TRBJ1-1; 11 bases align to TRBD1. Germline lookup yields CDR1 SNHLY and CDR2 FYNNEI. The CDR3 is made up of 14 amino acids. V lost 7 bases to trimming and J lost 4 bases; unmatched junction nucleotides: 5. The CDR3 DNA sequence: TGTGCCAGCACAGGGGACAGGGGGTCCACTGAAGCTTTCTTT. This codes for CASTGDRGSTEAFF.

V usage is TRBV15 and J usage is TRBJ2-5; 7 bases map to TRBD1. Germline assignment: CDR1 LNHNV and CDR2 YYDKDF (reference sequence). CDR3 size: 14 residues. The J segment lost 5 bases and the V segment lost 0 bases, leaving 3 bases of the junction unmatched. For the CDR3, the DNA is TGTGCCACCAGCAGAGAGGGACAGCGGGAGACCCAGTACTTC. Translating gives CATSREGQRETQYF.

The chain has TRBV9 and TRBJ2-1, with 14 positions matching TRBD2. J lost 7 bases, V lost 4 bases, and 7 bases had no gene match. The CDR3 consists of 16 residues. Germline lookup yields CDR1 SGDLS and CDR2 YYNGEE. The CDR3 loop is CASSPRLAGGQNEQFF. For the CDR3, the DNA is TGTGCCAGCAGCCCCAGACTAGCGGGGGGGCAAAATGAGCAGTTCTTC.

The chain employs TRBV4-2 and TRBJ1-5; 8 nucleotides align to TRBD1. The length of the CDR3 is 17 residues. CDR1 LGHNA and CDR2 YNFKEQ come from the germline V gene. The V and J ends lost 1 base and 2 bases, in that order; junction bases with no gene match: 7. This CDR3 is CASSQVSRGHGNQPQHF. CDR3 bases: TGTGCCAGCAGCCAAGTATCCAGGGGGCACGGCAATCAGCCCCAGCATTTT.

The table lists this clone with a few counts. CDR3 amino acids: CATSVRGKSTDTQYF. In DNA form, the CDR3 reads TGTGCCACCAGTGTCCGGGGAAAAAGCACAGATACGCAGTATTTT. This chain links TRBV24-1 with TRBJ2-3; a possible D gene is TRBD2 (5 bases). The V end lost 5 bases, the J end lost 0 bases, and 11 bases lay between the germline ends. CDR1 and CDR2 from the germline V gene are KGHDR and SFDVKD. There are 15 residues in the CDR3.

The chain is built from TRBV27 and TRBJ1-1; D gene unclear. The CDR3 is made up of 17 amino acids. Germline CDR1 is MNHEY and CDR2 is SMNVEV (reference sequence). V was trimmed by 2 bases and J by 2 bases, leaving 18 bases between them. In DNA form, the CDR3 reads TGTGCCAGCAGTTTAGTGCCTTCGTTCAGTGCTAACACTGAAGCTTTCTTT. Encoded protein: CASSLVPSFSANTEAFF.

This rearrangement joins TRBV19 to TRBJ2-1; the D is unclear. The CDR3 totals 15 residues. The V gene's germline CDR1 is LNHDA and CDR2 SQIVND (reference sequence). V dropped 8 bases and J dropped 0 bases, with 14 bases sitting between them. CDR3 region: CASRTGFSSYNEQFF. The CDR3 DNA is TGTGCCAGTCGAACGGGTTTCAGCTCCTACAATGAGCAGTTCTTC.

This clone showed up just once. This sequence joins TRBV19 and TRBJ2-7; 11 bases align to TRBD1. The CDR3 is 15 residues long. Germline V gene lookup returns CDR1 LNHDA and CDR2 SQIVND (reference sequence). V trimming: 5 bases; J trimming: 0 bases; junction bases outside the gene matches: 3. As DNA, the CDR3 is TGTGCCAGTAGTCCCGGGACAGGGGGCTCCTACGAGCAGTACTTC. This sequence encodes CASSPGTGGSYEQYF.

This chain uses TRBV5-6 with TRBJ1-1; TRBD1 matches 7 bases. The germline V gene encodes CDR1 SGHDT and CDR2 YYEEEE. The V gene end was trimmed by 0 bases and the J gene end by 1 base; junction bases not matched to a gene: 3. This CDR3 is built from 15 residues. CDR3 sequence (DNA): TGTGCCAGCAGCTTGGTTAGGGACAGGAACACTGAAGCTTTCTTT. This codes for CASSLVRDRNTEAFF.